Presented here are 8 T cell receptor beta chains from one specimen sequenced in a study of cytomegalovirus exposure and HLA in healthy donors. Primers: 60 Vbeta forward and 13 Jbeta reverse. Only in-frame clones appear in the TCRdb table, and some are missing; sequencing was by immunoSEQ multiplex PCR. Among about 140,000 clones listed, roughly 76% were seen once. Sequenced sample: PBMCs. The receptors were sampled from a female donor in good health and CMV-seronegative.

The V and J genes are TRBV15 and TRBJ2-2, with 7 bases identical to TRBD2. The ends lost 1 base at V and 4 bases at J; junction bases unmatched: 3. The CDR3 runs to 15 residues. Germline CDR1 reads LNHNV; CDR2 reads YYDKDF (reference sequence). The CDR3 coding sequence is TGTGCCACCAGCAGAGGGTCGGGAGGCACCGGGGAGCTGTTTTTT. Protein product: CATSRGSGGTGELFF. Full variable domain (remainder filled in from reference TRBV15 and TRBJ2-2): DAMVIQNPRYQVTQFGKPVTLSCSQTLNHNVMYWYQQKSSQAPKLLFHYYDKDFNNEADTPDNFQSRRPNTSFCFLDIRSPGLGDTAMYLCATSRGSGGTGELFFGEGSRLTVL.

The chain recombines TRBV18 with TRBJ1-3; D gene ambiguous. The CDR3 length is 16 residues. V lost 2 bases, J lost 1 base, and 12 bases lay in between. The germline gives CDR1 KGHSH, CDR2 LQKENI. The CDR3 coding sequence is TGTGCCAGCTCACCAGTAGCGGGTACTTCTGGAAACACCATATATTTT. Protein product: CASSPVAGTSGNTIYF.

The chain has TRBV6-5 and TRBJ2-1; D may be TRBD2 (5 bases). There are 15 residues in the CDR3. The ends were cut back, 7 bases at V and 6 bases at J, with 19 bases in the middle. CDR1 is MNHEY and CDR2 is SVGAGI in the germline V gene. The CDR3 loop reads CASNIMGGAGNEQFF. In DNA form, the CDR3 reads TGTGCCAGCAATATTATGGGTGGCGCGGGCAATGAGCAGTTCTTC.

The chain is built from TRBV18 and TRBJ1-1, with 7 bases fitting TRBD1. This CDR3 is built from 12 residues. Looked up from germline, CDR1 is KGHSH and CDR2 is LQKENI. The V segment lost 5 bases and the J segment 7 bases; nucleotides outside the gene matches: 4. The CDR3 here is CASSSRQGEAFF. CDR3 nucleotide sequence: TGTGCCAGCTCATCACGACAGGGTGAAGCTTTCTTT.

The chain is built from TRBV30 and TRBJ2-7, with TRBD1 matching over 9 bases. CDR1 is GTSNPN and CDR2 is SVGIG in the germline V gene (reference sequence). This CDR3 has 13 residues. The V and J ends lost 0 bases and 12 bases, in that order; junction bases with no gene match: 9. The DNA for the CDR3 is TGTGCCTGGAGTGTCGGGGACAGGGCGGGTCCGTACTTC. This encodes CAWSVGDRAGPYF. The entire variable domain, with the rest obtained from reference TRBV30 and TRBJ2-7, is as follows: SQTIHQWPATLVQPVGSPLSLECTVEGTSNPNLYWYRQAAGRGLQLLFYSVGIGQISSEVPQNLSASRPQDRQFILSSKKLLLSDSGFYLCAWSVGDRAGPYFGPGTRLTVT.

V gene TRBV18 combines with J gene TRBJ1-4; D is perhaps TRBD1 (5 bases). The germline gives CDR1 KGHSH, CDR2 LQKENI. V was shortened by 6 bases and J by 0 bases, with 11 bases between the two germline ends. The CDR3 runs 15 residues. The chain's CDR3 is CASSSGIATNEKLFF. In nucleotides, the CDR3 is TGTGCCAGCTCGTCAGGGATTGCAACTAATGAAAAACTGTTTTTT.

This clone has a handful of counts. CDR3 DNA sequence: TGTGCCAGCAGCCATCCCTCTTGGGACAGAGACAATGAGCAGTTCTTC. As protein: CASSHPSWDRDNEQFF. The genes are TRBV14 and TRBJ2-1, with 7 bases lining up with TRBD1. This CDR3 is 16 amino acids long. CDR1 SGHDN and CDR2 FVKESK come from the germline V gene. After removal of 3 bases from V and 5 bases from J, the junction contained 10 bases not matched to a gene.

The chain combines TRBV14 with TRBJ2-1, with no clear D. CDR1 SGHDN and CDR2 FVKESK come from the germline V gene. This CDR3 has 13 residues. Trimming cost V 1 base and J 3 bases, with 4 bases left between them. CDR3 residues: CASSQGDYNEQFF. CDR3 in DNA: TGTGCCAGCAGCCAAGGCGACTACAATGAGCAGTTCTTC.